Below, 32 T cell receptor beta chains from the same sample are listed, as sequenced in a study of T cells after yellow fever vaccination. One entry per CDR3 protein results from TCRdb running MiXCR on the 5' RACE reads. Of under 250,000 distinct CDR3 sequences listed, about 3% are singletons. Sequencing was performed on CD4+ T cells sorted from PBMCs, taken 10 days after the yellow fever booster vaccination. Receptors originate from a man aged 18 to 30 who received the YFV17D yellow fever vaccine.

This clonotype has a count of ten or more. The J gene is TRBJ2-5, the V gene TRBV20-1, with 8 bases aligning to TRBD1. Germline CDR1 DFQATT, CDR2 SNEGSKA (reference sequence). The CDR3 is 13 amino acids. The junction had 8 bases not matched to a gene; V was cut back by 6 bases and J by 5 bases. CDR3 sequence: CSARGRGHETQYF. The CDR3 DNA follows: TGCAGTGCGAGGGGCAGGGGGCACGAGACCCAGTACTTC.

This clonotype was recorded many times. The genes are TRBV28 and TRBJ2-5; D not resolved. The CDR3 has 13 residues. Germline V gene lookup returns CDR1 MDHEN and CDR2 SYDVKM. The V end was cut by 2 bases, the J end by 4 bases, with 8 bases between. In DNA form, the CDR3 reads TGTGCCAGCAGTTTAATTCGACGAGAGACCCAGTACTTC. Protein product: CASSLIRRETQYF.

This clonotype was counted between two and nine times. The chain joins TRBV5-4 to TRBJ2-5; D possibly uses TRBD1 or TRBD2 (5 bases each). Germline CDR1 reads SGHNT; CDR2 reads YYREEE (reference sequence). V lost 2 bases and J 5 bases, leaving 10 bases between the germline ends. The CDR3 totals 13 residues. This CDR3 is CASSFRGIETQYF. CDR3 DNA sequence: TGTGCCAGCAGCTTTCGGGGCATCGAGACCCAGTACTTC. The whole variable domain, remainder taken from reference TRBV5-4 and TRBJ2-5, is ETGVTQSPTHLIKTRGQQVTLRCSSQSGHNTVSWYQQALGQGPQFIFQYYREEENGRGNFPPRFSGLQFPNYSSELNVNALELDDSALYLCASSFRGIETQYFGPGTRLLVL.

This clonotype was detected only a few times. The chain combines TRBV4-1 with TRBJ2-5, with 7 bases identical to TRBD2. Trimming cost V 4 bases and J 2 bases; bases outside gene matches: 7. CDR1 is MGHRA and CDR2 is YSYEKL in the germline V gene. The CDR3 spans 15 residues. The CDR3 coding sequence is TGCGCCAGCAGCCCTCCTAGCGGTCCTCAAGAGACCCAGTACTTC. Translation: CASSPPSGPQETQYF.

In its sample, this clonotype was seen a few times. The genes are TRBV4-1 and TRBJ1-1; D perhaps matches TRBD1 (6 bases). Germline V gene sequence: CDR1 MGHRA, CDR2 YSYEKL. This CDR3 has 16 residues. Trimming took off 0 bases at V and 4 bases at J, with 15 bases between the two ends. DNA of the CDR3: TGCGCCAGCAGCCAAGATGGGTGGAGGGGGAGCACTGAAGCTTTCTTT. It specifies CASSQDGWRGSTEAFF.

This clonotype was found many times. This chain's CDR3 is CASSPLAETQYF. The CDR3 bases are TGTGCCAGCAGCCCTTTGGCGGAGACCCAGTACTTC. The V and J genes are TRBV7-9 and TRBJ2-5; D unresolved. CDR1 and CDR2 from the germline V gene are SEHNR and FQNEAQ (reference sequence). The V and J ends lost 5 bases and 5 bases respectively, with 9 bases between them. The CDR3 contains 12 residues.

This clonotype was counted at least ten times. The chain employs TRBV20-1 and TRBJ1-2; no firm D call. From germline, CDR1 is DFQATT and CDR2 SNEGSKA (reference sequence). There are 14 residues in the CDR3. Trimming took off 3 bases at V and 0 bases at J, with 11 bases between the two ends. The CDR3 coding sequence is TGCAGTGCTAGCCCGGCAGCGACTAACTATGGCTACACCTTC. Amino acids: CSASPAATNYGYTF.

CDR3 sequence reads: CAIGDRLNEQYV. The CDR3 DNA sequence: TGTGCCATTGGGGACCGACTGAACGAGCAGTACGTC. V usage is TRBV28 and J usage is TRBJ2-7; D tentatively reads TRBD1 or TRBD2 (5 bases each). The CDR3 consists of 12 residues. From germline, CDR1 is MDHEN and CDR2 SYDVKM. Trimming cost V 10 bases and J 5 bases, with 15 bases left between them.

This clonotype was detected ten times or more. This chain joins TRBV5-1 and TRBJ2-3; D ambiguous. V lost 0 bases and J lost 2, with 7 bases in between. This CDR3 comprises 14 residues. Germline V gene lookup returns CDR1 SGHRS and CDR2 YFSETQ. The DNA for the CDR3 is TGCGCCAGCAGCTTGGATCCGTACACAGATACGCAGTATTTT. It translates to CASSLDPYTDTQYF.

The gene calls are TRBV4-1 and TRBJ1-4, with 9 bases matching TRBD1. Germline lookup yields CDR1 MGHRA and CDR2 YSYEKL. V was pared by 3 bases and J by 2 bases, with 7 bases of the junction left unmatched. This CDR3 region has 17 residues. CDR3 bases: TGCGCCAGCAGCCAGGGGACAGGGAAGGCGACTAATGAAAAACTGTTTTTT. It codes for CASSQGTGKATNEKLFF.

The chain combines TRBV20-1 with TRBJ1-1, with D unclear. This CDR3 comprises 14 residues. V was pared by 2 bases and J by 2 bases, with 12 bases between. The V gene's germline CDR1 is DFQATT and CDR2 SNEGSKA (reference sequence). CDR3 sequence: CSARHGSFNTEAFF. The CDR3 bases are TGCAGTGCTAGACACGGATCGTTCAACACTGAAGCTTTCTTT.

V and J are TRBV19 and TRBJ1-2; D ambiguous. Germline values: CDR1 LNHDA, CDR2 SQIVND (reference sequence). Trimming removed 7 bases at V and 4 bases at J, with 19 bases between. This CDR3 contains 15 residues. The CDR3, as DNA: TGTGCCAGTACCAACCCCCACAGAGGAGCCTATGGCTACACCTTC. This sequence encodes CASTNPHRGAYGYTF.

This clonotype was counted many times. V is TRBV30 and J is TRBJ2-1; 9 bases agree with TRBD2. This CDR3 spans 15 amino acids. Germline V lookup: CDR1 GTSNPN, CDR2 SVGIG (reference sequence). With V trimmed by 4 bases and J by 0 bases, 4 bases remained unmatched. The CDR3 DNA reads as TGTGCCTGGAACAGCGGGGGGAGCTCCTACAATGAGCAGTTCTTC. Its protein product is CAWNSGGSSYNEQFF.

The chain recombines TRBV24-1 with TRBJ2-2; D may be TRBD2 (6 bases). V was pared by 3 bases and J by 1 base, with 8 bases between. From germline, CDR1 is KGHDR and CDR2 SFDVKD. CDR3 length: 15 residues. CDR3 protein: CATSDTGVNTGELFF. CDR3 nucleotide sequence: TGTGCCACCAGTGATACGGGGGTGAACACCGGGGAGCTGTTTTTT.

The V gene is TRBV9, the J gene TRBJ1-4; D remains unclear. V lost 4 bases to trimming and J lost 11 bases, with 15 bases between them. The CDR3 has 13 amino acids. Germline lookup yields CDR1 SGDLS and CDR2 YYNGEE. In DNA, the CDR3 is TGTGCCAGCAGCACCGGACCGGCGGACAAACTGTTTTTT. This gives the protein CASSTGPADKLFF.

This clonotype was seen at least ten times. The chain links TRBV5-1 to TRBJ2-1; 14 positions match TRBD2. Germline-derived CDR1 and CDR2 are SGHRS and YFSETQ. The V segment lost 0 bases and the J segment 15 bases; nucleotides outside the gene matches: 5. The CDR3 spans 14 residues. DNA for the CDR3: TGCGCCAGCAGCTTGGGACTAGCGGGGGGGCCGCGGTTCTTC. Translating it yields CASSLGLAGGPRFF.

This clonotype has at least ten counts. This chain connects TRBV5-1 to TRBJ2-2; 7 bases are shared with TRBD2. Trimming removed 4 bases from V and 5 bases from J; junction bases left unmatched: 5. This CDR3 has 14 amino acids. Germline CDR1 and CDR2: SGHRS and YFSETQ. The CDR3 coding sequence is TGCGCCAGCAGCCCAGCGGGGCAGACCGGGGAGCTGTTTTTT. This sequence encodes CASSPAGQTGELFF.

The CDR3 here is CASSLKAGETQYF. The CDR3 nucleotides read TGTGCCAGCAGCTTAAAAGCCGGTGAGACCCAGTACTTC. V is TRBV5-4 and J is TRBJ2-5; the D is unclear. Trimming removed 2 bases at V and 5 bases at J, with 10 bases between. CDR3 length: 13 amino acids. The germline V gene has CDR1 SGHNT and CDR2 YYREEE (reference sequence).

This clonotype was seen more than once but under ten times. V and J are TRBV12-3 or TRBV12-4 and TRBJ1-3; D is ambiguous. CDR3 length equals 14 residues. The ends were cut back, 6 bases at V and 8 bases at J, with 17 bases in the middle. The CDR3 is CASSTPGRMDTIYF. The CDR3 coding sequence is TGTGCCAGCAGCACTCCGGGTCGCATGGACACCATATATTTT.

Ten or more counts support this clonotype. This chain joins TRBV10-3 and TRBJ2-2; possible D gene TRBD1, 5 bases. The CDR3 length is 15 residues. CDR1 is ENHRY, CDR2 SYGVKD, per germline. The ends were cut back, 0 bases at V and 4 bases at J, with 9 bases in the middle. The CDR3 region has the DNA TGTGCCATCAGTGAGTCAAGGCAGGGCACCGGGGAGCTGTTTTTT. Its protein product is CAISESRQGTGELFF.

The V call is TRBV4-3, the J call TRBJ2-3; D gene ambiguous. Trimming left V 1 base short and J 0 bases short, with 11 bases between. The CDR3 totals 16 residues. Germline values: CDR1 LGHNA, CDR2 YSLEER. The CDR3 nucleotides are TGCGCCAGCAGCCAAGCGCGTCAGGTCAGCACAGATACGCAGTATTTT. It yields the protein CASSQARQVSTDTQYF.

In this sample, this clonotype turned up many times. V usage is TRBV20-1 and J usage is TRBJ1-6; the D gene is possibly TRBD1 (5 bases). The CDR3 runs 12 residues. Germline V lookup: CDR1 DFQATT, CDR2 SNEGSKA (reference sequence). V was pared by 6 bases and J by 7 bases, with 10 bases between. The CDR3 sequence: CSARWGNSPLHF. CDR3 bases: TGCAGTGCACGGTGGGGGAATTCACCCCTCCACTTT.

This clonotype was observed a handful of times. V and J are TRBV6-2 or TRBV6-3 and TRBJ1-1, with D possibly TRBD1 on 5 matching bases. Germline V gene data show CDR1 as MNHEY and CDR2 as SVGEGT. This CDR3 contains 13 residues. V was clipped by 6 bases and J by 3 bases, with 11 bases between them. In DNA, the CDR3 is TGTGCCAGCAGAGGGGTCAGTTACACTGAAGCTTTCTTT. Translating gives CASRGVSYTEAFF.

This clonotype has ten or more counts. The genes are TRBV7-3 and TRBJ2-5; D gene ambiguous. The germline V gene has CDR1 SGHTA and CDR2 FQGTGA. Trimming took 4 bases from V and 6 from J, leaving 12 bases between them. The CDR3 extends over 13 amino acids. CDR3 sequence reads: CASSSYLGKTQYF. DNA for the CDR3: TGTGCCAGCAGCTCCTATCTAGGAAAGACCCAGTACTTC.

This clonotype was seen at least ten times. V and J are TRBV6-5 and TRBJ1-1; no clear D gene. This CDR3 is 14 amino acids long. Germline CDR1 is MNHEY and CDR2 is SVGAGI. V was pared by 0 bases and J by 3 bases, with 8 bases between. This CDR3 reads CASSYSARDTEAFF. The CDR3 coding sequence is TGTGCCAGCAGTTACTCTGCCAGAGACACTGAAGCTTTCTTT.

This clonotype was detected ten times or more. The rearrangement uses TRBV7-2 and TRBJ2-7; D unresolved. V lost 0 bases, J lost 3 bases, and 12 bases lay in between. This CDR3 comprises 15 residues. Looked up from germline, CDR1 is SGHTA and CDR2 is FQGNSA. The DNA of the CDR3 is TGTGCCAGCAGCTTAGCTGGTTCCCGAAACTACGAGCAGTACTTC. Translating gives CASSLAGSRNYEQYF.

This clonotype was counted ten times or more. This sequence joins TRBV20-1 and TRBJ2-3; 7 positions agree with TRBD2. The junction had 9 bases not matched to a gene; V was cut back by 2 bases and J by 4 bases. Germline V gene lookup returns CDR1 DFQATT and CDR2 SNEGSKA (reference sequence). The CDR3 covers 15 residues. The CDR3 reads CSARLGGGTPDTQYF. DNA for the CDR3: TGCAGTGCTAGACTGGGCGGGGGAACCCCAGATACGCAGTATTTT.

There are many counts of this clonotype. The chain employs TRBV2 and TRBJ2-5; TRBD2 might be the D (5 bases). The CDR3 covers 15 residues. V was trimmed by 6 bases and J by 5 bases, leaving 19 bases between them. Germline CDR1 is SNHLY and CDR2 is FYNNEI. The CDR3 reads CASRRDSTIVETQYF. The DNA of the CDR3 is TGTGCCAGCAGAAGAGACTCGACTATCGTCGAGACCCAGTACTTC.

This clonotype was recorded many times. The chain recombines TRBV7-2 with TRBJ1-5; D is perhaps TRBD1 (5 bases). Germline CDR1 SGHTA, CDR2 FQGNSA. This CDR3 has 13 residues. Between the trimmed V and J ends, which lost 1 base and 5 bases, there was a span of 6 bases. As DNA, the CDR3 is TGTGCCAGCAGCTTAGGCAGGGATCAGCCCCAGCATTTT. Its translation is CASSLGRDQPQHF.

This clonotype came up many times. The rearrangement uses TRBV5-5 and TRBJ1-6; maybe TRBD1 (5 bases). The CDR3 spans 16 residues. Per germline, CDR1 SGHKS and CDR2 YYEKEE (reference sequence). Between the trimmed V and J ends, which lost 0 bases and 5 bases, there was a span of 12 bases. The CDR3 sequence is CASSLEVRGDNSPLHF. As DNA, the CDR3 is TGTGCCAGCAGCTTGGAGGTGCGAGGGGATAATTCACCCCTCCACTTT.

This clonotype was seen repeatedly, ten times or more. The V and J genes are TRBV7-2 and TRBJ2-3; 12 bases are shared with TRBD2. Germline loops: CDR1 SGHTA, CDR2 FQGNSA. This CDR3 is 16 amino acids long. The J segment lost 9 bases and the V segment lost 6 bases, leaving 13 bases of the junction unmatched. CDR3 DNA sequence: TGTGCCAGCAGGCGTACTAGCGGGGGGTCGCCCGAGACGCAGTATTTT. Its protein product is CASRRTSGGSPETQYF.

This clonotype was picked up many times. The chain is built from TRBV5-1 and TRBJ2-3; 8 positions agree with TRBD2. The CDR3 has 15 residues. The germline gives CDR1 SGHRS, CDR2 YFSETQ. With 5 bases clipped from V and 4 bases from J, the junction kept 9 bases outside the gene matches. CDR3 DNA sequence: TGCGCCAGCAGGAAGCGGGGGTATGAGTCAGATACGCAGTATTTT. Amino acids: CASRKRGYESDTQYF.